One TCR beta chain is described in this entry. Its antigen is unidentified. Notes on the study in general: Tumor Treg TCRs overlapped most with tumor naive CD4+ cells. Tumor memory CD4+ T cell TCR gene usage was found to cluster with blood and lymph node memory CD4+ cells and with lymph node naive CD4+ cells. The larger-cohort validation was restricted to a single TCR beta V-J rearrangement rather than whole repertoires.

TCRdb redid the calling of the 5' RACE reads with MiXCR, one entry per CDR3 protein. The data contain tens of thousands of distinct CDR3 sequences, roughly 28% of them singletons. Tregs were sorted as CD4+CD25+CD127-/low cells. V lost 8 bases to trimming and J lost 5 bases, with 19 bases between them. Looked up from germline, CDR1 is SEHNR and CDR2 is FQNEAQ (reference sequence). The length of the CDR3 is 15 residues. The sequenced material came from tumor-infiltrating Tregs sorted from the breast tumor. This chain links TRBV7-9 with TRBJ2-1; D not certain. This clonotype was obtained from a female donor with breast cancer. The CDR3 DNA is TGTGCCAGCCGCTCCGGAAAGGGTTATGACAATGAGCAGTTCTTC. This translates into CASRSGKGYDNEQFF.